One and the same sample provided the 8 T cell receptor beta chains below, sequenced in a study of beta chain features in type 1 diabetes. The isolated RNA, all of it, was reverse transcribed, so expressed TCRB transcripts were what got sequenced. Assay: immunoSEQ multiplex PCR; the TCRdb copy retains only in-frame clones and omits some. The table lists under 250,000 clones, 13% to 15% of them singletons. The sample comprised naive CD4+ T cells from blood. The source is a woman aged 40-49 years in good health.

V is TRBV7-2 and J is TRBJ1-4, with D hard to call. Germline V gene lookup returns CDR1 SGHTA and CDR2 FQGNSA. V was cut by 1 base and J by 7 bases, with 10 bases left in between. The CDR3 contains 14 residues. Written as DNA, the CDR3 is TGTGCCAGCAGCTTAGGTGGTACGGGTGAAAAACTGTTTTTT. Translated, it gives CASSLGGTGEKLFF.

The chain carries TRBV9 and TRBJ2-7; 10 nucleotides align to TRBD2. CDR1 is SGDLS, CDR2 YYNGEE, per germline. The CDR3 has 16 residues. J was trimmed by 4 bases and V by 0 bases; bases with no gene match: 7. The CDR3 loop reads CASSVADTSGAYEQYF. CDR3 bases: TGTGCCAGCAGCGTAGCTGATACTAGCGGGGCTTACGAGCAGTACTTC.

CDR3 bases: TGCAGCGTTCGTCAGGGCAGAGATCAGCCCCAGCATTTT. Protein product: CSVRQGRDQPQHF. The chain combines TRBV29-1 with TRBJ1-5, with a possible D match to TRBD1 (5 bases). Trimming took 5 bases from V and 5 from J, leaving 13 bases between them. This CDR3 is built from 13 residues. The germline gives CDR1 SQVTM, CDR2 ANQGSEA.

V is TRBV5-1 and J is TRBJ2-2; the match to TRBD1 covers 7 bases. V gave up 4 bases and J gave up 5 bases; unmatched junction bases: 8. Per the germline V gene, CDR1 is SGHRS and CDR2 is YFSETQ. The CDR3 has 15 amino acids. CDR3 in amino acids: CASSPAGGQTGELFF. The CDR3 DNA reads as TGCGCCAGCAGCCCTGCAGGGGGACAAACCGGGGAGCTGTTTTTT.

The chain uses TRBV27 and TRBJ2-7; a possible D gene is TRBD1 (5 bases). This CDR3 is 16 amino acids long. The ends were cut back, 0 bases at V and 3 bases at J, with 15 bases in the middle. The germline V gene encodes CDR1 MNHEY and CDR2 SMNVEV (reference sequence). The CDR3, as DNA: TGTGCCAGCAGTTTATCGGTCGCGCTGGACAACTACGAGCAGTACTTC. Its translation: CASSLSVALDNYEQYF.

V usage is TRBV18 and J usage is TRBJ2-5, with TRBD1 matching 7 bases. Germline CDR1 reads KGHSH; CDR2 reads LQKENI. The ends lost 1 base at V and 5 bases at J; junction bases unmatched: 7. There are 15 residues in the CDR3. CDR3 DNA sequence: TGTGCCAGCTCACCACGCCGACAGGGAGACGAGACCCAGTACTTC. It encodes CASSPRRQGDETQYF.

There are a few counts of this clone. The gene calls are TRBV6-1 and TRBJ2-3; D perhaps matches TRBD2 (7 bases). CDR3 length equals 14 residues. With 5 bases removed from V and 3 bases from J, the gap between germline ends came to 12 bases. Looked up from germline, CDR1 is MNHNS and CDR2 is SASEGT. CDR3 in amino acids: CASSQQGGTDTQYF. CDR3 in DNA: TGTGCCAGCAGTCAACAGGGAGGGACAGATACGCAGTATTTT.

This clone occurred a few times. The CDR3, as DNA: TGTGCCAGCTCACCACGCGACAGGGGGCTTCCCTACGAGCAGTACTTC. Protein sequence: CASSPRDRGLPYEQYF. This chain joins TRBV18 and TRBJ2-7, with 10 bases matching TRBD1. The V and J ends lost 1 base and 2 bases, in that order; junction bases with no gene match: 5. The V gene's germline CDR1 is KGHSH and CDR2 LQKENI. The CDR3 contains 16 residues.